Listed here is a single T cell receptor (beta chain). These data originate in a study of blood T cell repertoires in COVID-19. Study-level information: Samples taken during acute and convalescent COVID-19 were collected in the United States, Italy and Spain. T cells, B-cell-depleted T cells, or PBMCs provided the cDNA or gDNA that served as material.

The authors' processing: Amplification of reference gene primers provided the estimated nucleated cell counts. The protocol was immunoSEQ multiplex PCR, while the TCRdb copy is restricted to in-frame clones and leaves out a portion. The V and J calls and clone size were taken over from that table, and D and trimming were inferred from the DNA. This table holds tens of thousands of clones, about 89% found once. V lost 8 bases, J lost 8 bases, and 18 bases lay in between. This CDR3 region has 14 residues. Germline V gene lookup returns CDR1 MNHEY and CDR2 SVGAGI. The rearrangement links TRBV6-5 to TRBJ1-4; a weak D match, TRBD1 (6 bases). Sequencing used peripheral blood. This TCR was recovered from a woman younger than 45 in a cohort sampled during active COVID-19. DNA of the CDR3: TGTGCCAGCTCCAGGAGGACAGAGGGAGAAAAACTGTTTTTT. This codes for CASSRRTEGEKLFF.